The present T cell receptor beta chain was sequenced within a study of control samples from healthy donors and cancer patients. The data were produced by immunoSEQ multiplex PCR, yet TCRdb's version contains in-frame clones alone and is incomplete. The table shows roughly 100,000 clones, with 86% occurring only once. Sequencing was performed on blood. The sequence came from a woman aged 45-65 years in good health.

CDR3 loop: CASSDRDRGPQYF. The CDR3 bases are TGTGCCAGCAGTGACAGGGACAGGGGGCCCCAGTACTTC. The V and J genes are TRBV6-1 and TRBJ2-4; 12 bases are shared with TRBD1. This CDR3 contains 13 residues. The germline V gene has CDR1 MNHNS and CDR2 SASEGT. V trimming: 3 bases; J trimming: 13 bases; junction bases outside the gene matches: 4.